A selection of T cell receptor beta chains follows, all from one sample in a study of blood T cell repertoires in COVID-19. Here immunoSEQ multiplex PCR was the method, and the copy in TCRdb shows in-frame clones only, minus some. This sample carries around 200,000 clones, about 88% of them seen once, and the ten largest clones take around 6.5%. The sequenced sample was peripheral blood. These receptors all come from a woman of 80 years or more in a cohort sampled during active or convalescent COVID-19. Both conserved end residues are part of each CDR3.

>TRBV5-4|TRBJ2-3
CASSFEQGPSTDTQYF
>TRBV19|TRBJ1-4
CASSQRQPGQGGEKLFF
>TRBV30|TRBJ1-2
CAWTSPGGNYGYTF
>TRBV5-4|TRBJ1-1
CASSLGGTGGLTEAFF
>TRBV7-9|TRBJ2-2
CASSQGLANTGELFF
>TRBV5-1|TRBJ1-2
CASSGEDRGANYGYTF
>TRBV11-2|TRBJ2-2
CASSRQGAGTGELFF
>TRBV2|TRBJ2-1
CASSLSSYNEQFF
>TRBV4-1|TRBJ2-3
CASSPSGGADTQYF
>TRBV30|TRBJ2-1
CAWNVAGPYNEQFF
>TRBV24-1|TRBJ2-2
CATSDLVQSAGELFF
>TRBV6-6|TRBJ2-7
CASSRTQGASYEQYF
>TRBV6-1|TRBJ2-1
CASSELAGGYNEQFF
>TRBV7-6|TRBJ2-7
CASSLDMAGVGEQYF
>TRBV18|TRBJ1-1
CASSPSGAYTEAFF
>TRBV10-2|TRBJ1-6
CASAGQVGSPLHF